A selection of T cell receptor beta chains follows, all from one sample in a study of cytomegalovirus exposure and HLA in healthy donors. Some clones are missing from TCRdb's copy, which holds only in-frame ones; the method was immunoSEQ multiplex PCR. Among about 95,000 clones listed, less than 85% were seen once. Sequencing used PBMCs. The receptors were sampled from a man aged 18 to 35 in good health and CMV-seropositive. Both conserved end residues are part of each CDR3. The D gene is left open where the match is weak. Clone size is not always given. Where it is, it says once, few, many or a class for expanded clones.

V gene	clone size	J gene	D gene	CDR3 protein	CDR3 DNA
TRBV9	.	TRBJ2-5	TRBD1	CASSEGQDLGTQYF	TGTGCCAGCAGCGAGGGACAGGACCTGGGGACCCAGTACTTC
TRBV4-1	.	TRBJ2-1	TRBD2	CASSQDGLAGGYNEQFF	TGCGCCAGCAGCCAAGATGGGCTAGCGGGAGGCTACAATGAGCAGTTCTTC
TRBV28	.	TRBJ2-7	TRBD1	CASSFAAGGGEQYF	TGTGCCAGCAGTTTTGCGGCAGGGGGTGGCGAGCAGTACTTC
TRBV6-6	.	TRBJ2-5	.	CASSPYQETQYF	TGTGCCAGCAGCCCGTACCAAGAGACCCAGTACTTC
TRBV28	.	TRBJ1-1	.	CATLTMESGEAFF	TGTGCCACCCTAACAATGGAGTCAGGGGAAGCTTTCTTT
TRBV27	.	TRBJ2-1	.	CASSPPLEGSSYNEQFF	TGTGCCAGCAGTCCGCCGCTTGAGGGAAGCTCCTACAATGAGCAGTTCTTC
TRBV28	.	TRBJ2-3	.	CASSSLNSPFTDTQYF	TGTGCCAGCAGCTCCCTGAACAGTCCCTTCACAGATACGCAGTATTTT
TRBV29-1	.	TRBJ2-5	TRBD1	CSVSGQGQETQYF	TGCAGCGTGTCGGGACAGGGTCAAGAGACCCAGTACTTC
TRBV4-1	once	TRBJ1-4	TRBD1	CASSRNRGRVVTNEKLFF	TGCGCCAGCAGCCGGAACAGGGGGCGCGTGGTTACTAATGAAAAACTGTTTTTT
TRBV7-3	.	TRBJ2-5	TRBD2	CASSRRGGPAETQYF	TGTGCCAGCAGCCGGCGCGGGGGGCCTGCAGAGACCCAGTACTTC
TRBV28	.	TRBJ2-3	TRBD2	CASRSLGLAGSTDTQYF	TGTGCCAGCAGATCCTTGGGACTAGCGGGATCCACAGATACGCAGTATTTT
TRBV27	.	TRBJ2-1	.	CASSSPPGQYNEQFF	TGTGCCAGCAGCTCGCCCCCGGGACAATACAATGAGCAGTTCTTC
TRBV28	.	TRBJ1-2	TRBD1	CASSWDRHGYTF	TGTGCCAGCAGTTGGGACAGGCATGGCTACACCTTC
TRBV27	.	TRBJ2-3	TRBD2	CASSFTLAGAGDTQYF	TGTGCCAGCAGTTTCACCTTAGCGGGAGCGGGAGATACGCAGTATTTT
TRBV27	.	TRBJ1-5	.	CASRFTGNQPQHF	TGTGCCAGCAGGTTCACGGGCAATCAGCCCCAGCATTTT
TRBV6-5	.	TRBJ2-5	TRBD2	CASSPLPSGIGTQYF	TGTGCCAGCAGTCCTCTACCCAGCGGGATTGGGACCCAGTACTTC
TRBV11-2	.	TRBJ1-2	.	CASRPGEGTYGYTF	TGTGCCAGCAGACCCGGGGAGGGGACCTATGGCTACACCTTC
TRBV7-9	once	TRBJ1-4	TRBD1	CASSLSGQGGANEKLFF	TGTGCCAGCAGCCTATCCGGACAGGGCGGCGCTAATGAAAAACTGTTTTTT
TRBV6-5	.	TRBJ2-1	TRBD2	CATNRLAGEGEQFF	TGTGCCACAAACCGGCTAGCGGGAGAGGGTGAGCAGTTCTTC
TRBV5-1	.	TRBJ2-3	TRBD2	CASRRTSASTDTQYF	TGCGCCAGCAGACGGACTAGCGCAAGCACAGATACGCAGTATTTT
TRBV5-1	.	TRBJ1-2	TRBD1	CASSVQGGNYGYTF	TGCGCCAGCAGCGTACAGGGGGGGAACTATGGCTACACCTTC
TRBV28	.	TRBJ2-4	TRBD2	CASSLTREARDIQYF	TGTGCCAGCAGTTTAACCCGGGAGGCCCGGGACATTCAGTACTTC
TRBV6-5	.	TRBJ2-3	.	CATRGGADTQYF	TGTGCCACTAGGGGGGGAGCAGATACGCAGTATTTT
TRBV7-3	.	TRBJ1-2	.	CASSQPQGKGYTF	TGTGCCAGCAGCCAACCGCAGGGAAAGGGCTACACCTTC
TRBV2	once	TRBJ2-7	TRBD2	CASYRLAGSYEQYF	TGTGCCAGCTATAGACTAGCGGGCTCCTACGAGCAGTACTTC
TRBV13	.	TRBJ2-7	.	CASSPTRAYEQYF	TGTGCCAGCAGCCCGACCCGGGCCTACGAGCAGTACTTC
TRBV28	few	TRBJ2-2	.	CASSFTRNTGELFF	TGTGCCAGCAGTTTTACACGGAACACCGGGGAGCTGTTTTTT
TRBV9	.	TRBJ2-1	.	CASSVGWGEYNEQFF	TGTGCCAGCAGCGTGGGATGGGGGGAGTACAATGAGCAGTTCTTC
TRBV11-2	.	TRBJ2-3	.	CASSLLAGAYTDTQYF	TGTGCCAGCAGCTTATTGGCGGGCGCTTACACAGATACGCAGTATTTT
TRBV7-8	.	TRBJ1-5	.	CASSLFTDGGVKSNQPQHF	TGTGCCAGCAGCTTATTCACGGACGGAGGAGTGAAAAGCAATCAGCCCCAGCATTTT
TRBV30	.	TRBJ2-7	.	CAWSVQILSYEQYF	TGTGCCTGGAGTGTTCAGATTCTCTCCTACGAGCAGTACTTC
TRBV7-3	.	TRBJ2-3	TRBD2	CASGAAGRSTQYF	TGTGCCAGCGGCGCAGCGGGACGGAGTACGCAGTATTTT
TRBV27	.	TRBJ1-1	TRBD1	CASSSRGQVLTEAFF	TGTGCCAGCAGTTCTAGGGGACAGGTCCTGACTGAAGCTTTCTTT
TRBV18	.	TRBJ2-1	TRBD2	CASSVVAGEGYNEQFF	TGTGCCAGCTCAGTGGTAGCGGGAGAAGGCTACAATGAGCAGTTCTTC
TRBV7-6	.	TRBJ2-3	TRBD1	CASSSFTGGTDTQYF	TGTGCCAGCAGCTCTTTTACAGGGGGCACAGATACGCAGTATTTT
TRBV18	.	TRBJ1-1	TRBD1	CASSPATGAGEAFF	TGTGCCAGCTCACCAGCGACAGGGGCCGGTGAAGCTTTCTTT
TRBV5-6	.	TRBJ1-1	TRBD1	CASSGTEEAFF	TGTGCCAGCAGTGGGACAGAAGAAGCTTTCTTT
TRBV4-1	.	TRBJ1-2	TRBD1	CASSQDPPGQGARGYTF	TGCGCCAGCAGCCAAGATCCCCCGGGACAGGGGGCGCGGGGCTACACCTTC
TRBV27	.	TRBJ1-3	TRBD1	CASSLTGVAGNTIYF	TGTGCCAGCAGTTTAACAGGGGTGGCTGGAAACACCATATATTTT
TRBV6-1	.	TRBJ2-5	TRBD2	CASSETLAGGRETQYF	TGTGCCAGCAGTGAAACGCTAGCGGGAGGGAGGGAGACCCAGTACTTC
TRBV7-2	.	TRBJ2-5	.	CASSQTRTGWETQYF	TGTGCCAGCAGCCAAACACGCACAGGGTGGGAGACCCAGTACTTC
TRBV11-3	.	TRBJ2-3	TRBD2	CASSLGLAGGTDTQYF	TGTGCCAGCAGCCTCGGACTAGCCGGGGGCACAGATACGCAGTATTTT
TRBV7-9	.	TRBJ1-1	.	CASSTPRGGGTEAFF	TGTGCCAGCAGCACCCCCCGGGGAGGGGGCACTGAAGCTTTCTTT
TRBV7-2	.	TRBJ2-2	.	CASSPHPRNTGELFF	TGTGCCAGCAGCCCTCATCCGAGGAACACCGGGGAGCTGTTTTTT
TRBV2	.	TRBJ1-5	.	CASSEGQGYQPQHF	TGTGCCAGCAGTGAAGGTCAGGGGTATCAGCCCCAGCATTTT
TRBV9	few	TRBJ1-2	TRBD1	CASSSRDRLYGYTF	TGTGCCAGCAGCAGCCGGGACAGACTATATGGCTACACCTTC
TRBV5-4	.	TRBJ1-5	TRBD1	CASSLGGQNNQPQHF	TGTGCCAGCAGCTTGGGGGGACAGAATAATCAGCCCCAGCATTTT
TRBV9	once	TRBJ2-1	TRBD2	CASGGEGSGIRQFF	TGTGCCAGCGGAGGGGAAGGTAGCGGGATTCGGCAGTTCTTC
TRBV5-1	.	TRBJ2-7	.	CASSPTDRSYEQYF	TGCGCCAGCAGCCCCACGGACAGATCCTACGAGCAGTACTTC
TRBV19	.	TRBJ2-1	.	CASSIGLGTVGFF	TGTGCCAGTAGTATTGGGTTGGGGACTGTAGGGTTCTTC
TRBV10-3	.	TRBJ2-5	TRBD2	CAISAKASGRYQETQYF	TGTGCCATCAGTGCTAAGGCTAGCGGGAGGTATCAAGAGACCCAGTACTTC
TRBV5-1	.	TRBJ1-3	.	CASSLPGSSGNTIYF	TGCGCCAGCAGCTTGCCGGGTTCTTCTGGAAACACCATATATTTT
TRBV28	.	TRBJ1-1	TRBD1	CASSLTGTGEAFF	TGTGCCAGCAGTTTGACCGGGACAGGGGAAGCTTTCTTT
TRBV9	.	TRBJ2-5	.	CASSAEGTQYF	TGTGCCAGCAGCGCCGAGGGGACCCAGTACTTC